The next 18 T cell receptor beta chains were all read from a single sample in a study of shared clonotypes between healthy human individuals. Assay: immunoSEQ multiplex PCR; the TCRdb copy retains only in-frame clones and omits some. The sample records millions of clones, approximately 94% being singletons. CD8 cells regarded as naive lacked CD45RO, were positively chosen for CCR7, and omitted terminally differentiated effector memory CD45RA+ cells. Material: naive CD8+ T cells from PBMCs. The receptor source for this set is a man in his late teens or twenties in good health. Some clones in this sample may be carry-over from other donors' samples.

This sequence joins TRBV5-1 and TRBJ2-7; 9 nucleotides agree with TRBD1. The CDR3 consists of 18 residues. V was pared by 4 bases and J by 5 bases, with 19 bases of the junction left unmatched. Germline-derived CDR1 and CDR2 are SGHRS and YFSETQ. The CDR3 DNA reads TGCGCCAGCAGCACGAATTATATTAAACAGGGGGCGCCCCACGAGCAGTACTTC. Its translation: CASSTNYIKQGAPHEQYF.

This clone is a singleton in its sample. DNA of the CDR3: TGTGCCAGCATCGCCCCGGACGTCGACACAGATACGCAGTATTTT. It encodes CASIAPDVDTDTQYF. V is TRBV27 and J is TRBJ2-3; D gene ambiguous. V lost 7 bases and J 2 bases, leaving 16 bases between the germline ends. The CDR3 runs to 15 residues. Germline V CDR1 and CDR2: MNHEY, SMNVEV (reference sequence).

For this clone: This specimen includes other DNA sequences encoding the same CDR3. The CDR3 loop is CASSLSSHNEQFF. CDR3 in DNA: TGTGCCAGCAGTTTATCCTCTCACAATGAGCAGTTCTTC. The chain employs TRBV27 and TRBJ2-1; D not resolved. V lost 0 bases, J lost 5 bases, and 5 bases lay in between. Germline V gene lookup returns CDR1 MNHEY and CDR2 SMNVEV (reference sequence). CDR3 length: 13 amino acids.

In this sample, this clone turned up a few times. V and J are TRBV5-5 and TRBJ1-1, with 12 positions matching TRBD1. Losses at the gene ends were 3 bases for V and 4 bases for J; bases not matched to a gene: 1. The germline CDR1 and CDR2 sequences are SGHKS and YYEKEE (reference sequence). The CDR3 is made up of 14 amino acids. The CDR3 nucleotides read TGTGCCAGCAGCTCGGGACAGGGGGCCACTGAAGCTTTCTTT. Its protein is CASSSGQGATEAFF.

Here the CDR3 reads CASSLTTSGYEQYF. The CDR3 DNA reads TGTGCCAGCAGCTTAACCACTAGCGGGTACGAGCAGTACTTC. J is TRBJ2-7 and V is TRBV7-3; 9 bases align to TRBD2. V shed 0 bases, J shed 4 bases, and the junction held 1 base outside the gene matches. The CDR3 loop spans 14 amino acids. Germline CDR1 and CDR2: SGHTA and FQGTGA.

V usage is TRBV7-9 and J usage is TRBJ2-3, with 9 positions matching TRBD1. V dropped 4 bases and J dropped 4; count of bases not matched to a gene: 6. CDR3 size: 15 residues. CDR1 is SEHNR and CDR2 is FQNEAQ in the germline V gene (reference sequence). CDR3 region: CASSSGQGGADTQYF. The CDR3 DNA is TGTGCCAGCAGCTCGGGACAGGGCGGGGCAGATACGCAGTATTTT.

The chain links TRBV5-4 to TRBJ1-2; D is uncertain. Germline CDR1 SGHNT, CDR2 YYREEE (reference sequence). This CDR3 is 13 amino acids long. Trimming left V 1 base short and J 4 bases short, with 8 bases between. CDR3 loop: CASSLTSTYGYTF. The DNA for the CDR3 is TGTGCCAGCAGCTTGACTTCTACCTATGGCTACACCTTC.

This chain joins TRBV27 and TRBJ2-7; D is undetermined. This CDR3 region has 16 residues. The germline V gene encodes CDR1 MNHEY and CDR2 SMNVEV (reference sequence). Trimming pared 2 bases from V and 4 bases from J, leaving 18 bases between. CDR3 sequence: CASSLDIPYFLYEQYF. CDR3 nucleotides: TGTGCCAGCAGTTTAGATATACCTTACTTCCTTTACGAGCAGTACTTC.

The genes are TRBV15 and TRBJ1-5; D unclear. The CDR3 loop spans 14 amino acids. Germline loops: CDR1 LNHNV, CDR2 YYDKDF (reference sequence). Trimming pared 2 bases from V and 5 bases from J, leaving 10 bases between. CDR3 protein: CATSRPRTYQPQHF. Here the CDR3 DNA reads TGTGCCACCAGCAGACCGAGGACGTATCAGCCCCAGCATTTT.

The chain couples TRBV4-3 to TRBJ1-5; D possibly corresponds to TRBD1 (6 bases). CDR3 length: 15 residues. With 4 bases removed from V and 0 bases from J, the gap between germline ends came to 10 bases. CDR1 LGHNA and CDR2 YSLEER come from the germline V gene. The CDR3, as DNA: TGCGCCAGCAGCCCCGGGACACATAGCAATCAGCCCCAGCATTTT. Its protein product is CASSPGTHSNQPQHF.

The chain employs TRBV7-8 and TRBJ1-1; no firm D call. Between the trimmed V and J ends, which lost 6 bases and 3 bases, there was a span of 5 bases. The CDR3 has 11 amino acids. CDR1 SGHVS and CDR2 FQNEAQ come from the germline V gene. The CDR3 bases are TGTGCCAGCAGTTTCGACACTGAAGCTTTCTTT. It encodes CASSFDTEAFF. The complete variable domain, with remaining parts taken from reference TRBV7-8 and TRBJ1-1, reads GAGVSQSPRYKVAKRGQDVALRCDPISGHVSLFWYQQALGQGPEFLTYFQNEAQLDKSGLPSDRFFAERPEGSVSTLKIQRTQQEDSAVYLCASSFDTEAFFGQGTRLTVV.

The V and J genes are TRBV27 and TRBJ2-3; the match to TRBD1 covers 7 bases. The CDR3 runs to 12 residues. The V segment lost 5 bases and the J segment 5 bases; nucleotides outside the gene matches: 1. CDR1 is MNHEY, CDR2 SMNVEV, per germline (reference sequence). The CDR3 coding sequence is TGTGCCAGCAGTAACAGGGGAGATACGCAGTATTTT. Its translation is CASSNRGDTQYF.

This sequence joins TRBV5-1 and TRBJ1-1, with 11 bases aligning to TRBD1. V lost 6 bases to trimming and J lost 4 bases; unmatched junction nucleotides: 2. This CDR3 region has 13 residues. Per germline, CDR1 SGHRS and CDR2 YFSETQ. CDR3: CASIGTGGTEAFF. CDR3 coding DNA: TGCGCCAGCATCGGGACAGGGGGCACTGAAGCTTTCTTT.

In the case of this clone: Additional DNA sequences in this sample encode the identical CDR3. The V gene is TRBV4-1, the J gene TRBJ1-1; D is unclear. Germline V gene data show CDR1 as MGHRA and CDR2 as YSYEKL. The CDR3 sequence is 13 residues long. The germline V and J ends were trimmed by 1 base and 4 bases, with 7 bases remaining between them. The CDR3 DNA reads as TGCGCCAGCAGCCAAGGCCGGGGCACTGAAGCTTTCTTT. Translation gives CASSQGRGTEAFF.

The chain uses TRBV4-3 and TRBJ1-2; D not certain. The V end was cut by 0 bases, the J end by 5 bases, with 13 bases between. From germline, CDR1 is LGHNA and CDR2 YSLEER. The CDR3 is 15 residues long. The chain's CDR3 is CASSQDPSAGYGYTF. In nucleotides, the CDR3 is TGCGCCAGCAGCCAAGACCCCTCCGCGGGGTATGGCTACACCTTC.

J is TRBJ2-5 and V is TRBV29-1; 12 positions agree with TRBD2. V lost 7 bases to trimming and J lost 0 bases; unmatched junction nucleotides: 12. CDR1 is SQVTM and CDR2 is ANQGSEA in the germline V gene. This CDR3 comprises 17 residues. The CDR3 nucleotides are TGCAGCGCTAACGGACTAGCGGGACCCCTGTACCAAGAGACCCAGTACTTC. This encodes CSANGLAGPLYQETQYF.

Worth noting for this clone: Other DNA sequences of this sample code for an identical CDR3. This rearrangement joins TRBV27 to TRBJ2-7; D perhaps matches TRBD1 (6 bases). V was trimmed by 5 bases and J by 3 bases, leaving 11 bases between them. The CDR3 sequence is 13 residues long. Per germline, CDR1 MNHEY and CDR2 SMNVEV (reference sequence). The CDR3 region has the DNA TGTGCCAGCAGTAGACTACAGGGCTACGAGCAGTACTTC. Translated: CASSRLQGYEQYF.

Points on this clone: Other nucleotide sequences from this sample produce the same CDR3. In DNA, the CDR3 is TGTGCCAGCAGGGACCCGGCCTACGAGCAGTACTTC. Protein product: CASRDPAYEQYF. The chain employs TRBV27 and TRBJ2-7, with D unclear. Trimming stripped 6 bases from V and 2 bases from J, with 8 bases between. CDR3 length: 12 residues. CDR1 and CDR2 from the germline V gene are MNHEY and SMNVEV (reference sequence).